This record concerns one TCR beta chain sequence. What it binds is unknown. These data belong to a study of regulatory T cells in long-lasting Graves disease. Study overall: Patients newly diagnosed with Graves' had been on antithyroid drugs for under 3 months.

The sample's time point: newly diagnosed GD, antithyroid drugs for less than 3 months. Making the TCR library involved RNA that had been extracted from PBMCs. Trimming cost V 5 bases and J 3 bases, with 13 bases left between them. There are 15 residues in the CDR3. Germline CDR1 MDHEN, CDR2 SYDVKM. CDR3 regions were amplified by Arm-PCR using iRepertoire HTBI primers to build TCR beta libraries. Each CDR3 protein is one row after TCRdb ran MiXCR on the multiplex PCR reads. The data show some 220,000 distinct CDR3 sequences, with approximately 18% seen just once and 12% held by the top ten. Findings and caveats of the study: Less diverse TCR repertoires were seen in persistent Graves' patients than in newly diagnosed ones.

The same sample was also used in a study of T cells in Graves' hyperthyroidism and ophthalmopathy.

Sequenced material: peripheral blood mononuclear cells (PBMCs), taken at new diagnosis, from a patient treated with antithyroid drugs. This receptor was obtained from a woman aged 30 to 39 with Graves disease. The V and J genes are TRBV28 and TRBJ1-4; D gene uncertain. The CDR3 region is CASSQDLHSNEKLFF. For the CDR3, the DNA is TGTGCCAGCAGTCAGGATTTACACTCTAATGAAAAACTGTTTTTT.